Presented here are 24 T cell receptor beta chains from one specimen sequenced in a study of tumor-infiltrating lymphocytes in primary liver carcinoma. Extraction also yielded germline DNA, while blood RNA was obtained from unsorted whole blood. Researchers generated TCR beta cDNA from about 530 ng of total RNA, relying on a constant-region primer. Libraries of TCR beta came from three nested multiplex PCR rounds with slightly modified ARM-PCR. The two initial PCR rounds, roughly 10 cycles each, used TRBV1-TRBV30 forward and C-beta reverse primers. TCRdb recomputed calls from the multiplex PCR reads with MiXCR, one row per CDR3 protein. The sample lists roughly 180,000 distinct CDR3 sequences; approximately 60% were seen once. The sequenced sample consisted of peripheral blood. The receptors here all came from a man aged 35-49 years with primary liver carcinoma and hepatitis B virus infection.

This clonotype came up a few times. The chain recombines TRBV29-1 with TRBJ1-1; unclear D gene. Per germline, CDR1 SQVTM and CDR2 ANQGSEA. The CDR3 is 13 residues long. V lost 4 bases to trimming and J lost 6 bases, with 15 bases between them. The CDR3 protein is CSVVLSMGSEAFF. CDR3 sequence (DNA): TGCAGCGTTGTATTAAGTATGGGGTCTGAAGCTTTCTTT.

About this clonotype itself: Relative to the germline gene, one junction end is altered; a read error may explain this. CDR3 region: CTSSYSADNYEQYF. The CDR3 DNA reads TGTACCAGCAGTTACTCTGCCGATAACTACGAGCAGTACTTC. The V and J genes are TRBV6-5 and TRBJ2-7, with no clear D. Germline-derived CDR1 and CDR2 are MNHEY and SVGAGI. The CDR3 runs 14 residues.

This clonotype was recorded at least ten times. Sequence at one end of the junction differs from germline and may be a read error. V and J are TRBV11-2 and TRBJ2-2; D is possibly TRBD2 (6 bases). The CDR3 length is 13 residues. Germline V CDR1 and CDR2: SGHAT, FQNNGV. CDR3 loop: CASSLTYTGGLFF. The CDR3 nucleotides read TGTGCCAGCAGCTTAACTTACACCGGGGGGCTGTTTTTT. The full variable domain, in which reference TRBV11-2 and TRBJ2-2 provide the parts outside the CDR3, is EAGVAQSPRYKIIEKRQSVAFWCNPISGHATLYWYQQILGQGPKLLIQFQNNGVVDDSQLPKDRFSAERLKGVDSTLKIQPAKLEDSAVYLCASSLTYTGGLFFGEGSRLTVL.

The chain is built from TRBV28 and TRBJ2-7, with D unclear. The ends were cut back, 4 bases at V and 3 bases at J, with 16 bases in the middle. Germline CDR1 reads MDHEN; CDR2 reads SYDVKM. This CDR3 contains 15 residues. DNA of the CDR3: TGTGCCAGCAGTTCCGCGTCGGTAGGTTTCTACGAGCAGTACTTC. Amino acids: CASSSASVGFYEQYF. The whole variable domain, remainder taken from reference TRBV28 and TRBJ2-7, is DVKVTQSSRYLVKRTGEKVFLECVQDMDHENMFWYRQDPGLGLRLIYFSYDVKMKEKGDIPEGYSVSREKKERFSLILESASTNQTSMYLCASSSASVGFYEQYFGPGTRLTVT.

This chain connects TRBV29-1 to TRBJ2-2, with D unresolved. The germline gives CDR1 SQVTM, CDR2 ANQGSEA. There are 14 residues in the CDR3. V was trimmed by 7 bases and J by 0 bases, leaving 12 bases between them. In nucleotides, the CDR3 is TGCAGCGCCTCGGGCAGGACGAACACCGGGGAGCTGTTTTTT. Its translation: CSASGRTNTGELFF.

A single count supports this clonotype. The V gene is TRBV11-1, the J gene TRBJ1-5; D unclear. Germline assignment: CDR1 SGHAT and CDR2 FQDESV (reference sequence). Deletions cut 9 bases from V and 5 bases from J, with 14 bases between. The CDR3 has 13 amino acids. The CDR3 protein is CARIPGLDQPQHF. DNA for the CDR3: TGTGCCAGGATCCCGGGATTAGATCAGCCCCAGCATTTT.

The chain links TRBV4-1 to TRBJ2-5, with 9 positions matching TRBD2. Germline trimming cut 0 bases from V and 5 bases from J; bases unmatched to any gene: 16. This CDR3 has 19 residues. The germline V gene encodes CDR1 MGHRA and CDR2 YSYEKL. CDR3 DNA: TGCGCCAGCAGCCAAGATGGAGGAACTAGCGGGTGGGTAATGGAGACCCAGTACTTC. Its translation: CASSQDGGTSGWVMETQYF.

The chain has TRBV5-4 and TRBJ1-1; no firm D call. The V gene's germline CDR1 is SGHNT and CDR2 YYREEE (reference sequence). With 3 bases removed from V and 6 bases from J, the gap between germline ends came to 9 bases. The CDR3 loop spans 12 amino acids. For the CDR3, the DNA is TGTGCCAGCAGCTCATCGAGGGCTGAAGCTTTCTTT. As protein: CASSSSRAEAFF.

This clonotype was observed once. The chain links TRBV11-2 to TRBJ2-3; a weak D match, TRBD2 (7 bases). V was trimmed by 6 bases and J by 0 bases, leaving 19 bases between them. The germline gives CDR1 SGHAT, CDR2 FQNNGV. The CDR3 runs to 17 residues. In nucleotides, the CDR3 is TGTGCCAGCAGGTATGCGGTTGGGGGGGCTAGCACAGATACGCAGTATTTT. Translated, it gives CASRYAVGGASTDTQYF.

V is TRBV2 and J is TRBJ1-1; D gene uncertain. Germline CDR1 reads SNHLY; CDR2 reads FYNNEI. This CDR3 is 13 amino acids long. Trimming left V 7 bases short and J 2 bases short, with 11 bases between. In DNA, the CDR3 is TGTGCCAGCAATCAGGTCCTTAACACTGAAGCTTTCTTT. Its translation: CASNQVLNTEAFF.

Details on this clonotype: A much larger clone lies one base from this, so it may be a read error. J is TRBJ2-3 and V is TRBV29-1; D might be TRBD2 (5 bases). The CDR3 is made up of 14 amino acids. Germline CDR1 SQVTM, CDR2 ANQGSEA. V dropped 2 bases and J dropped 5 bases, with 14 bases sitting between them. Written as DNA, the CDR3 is TGCAGCGTTGAACGGACTTGCCCGGAAGATACGCAGTATTTT. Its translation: CSVERTCPEDTQYF.

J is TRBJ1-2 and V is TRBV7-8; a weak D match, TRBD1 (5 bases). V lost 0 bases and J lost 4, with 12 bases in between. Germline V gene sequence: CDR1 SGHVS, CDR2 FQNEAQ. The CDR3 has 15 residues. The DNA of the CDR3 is TGTGCCAGCAGCTTAGCGCGGGGGTCGAGCTATGGCTACACCTTC. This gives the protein CASSLARGSSYGYTF.

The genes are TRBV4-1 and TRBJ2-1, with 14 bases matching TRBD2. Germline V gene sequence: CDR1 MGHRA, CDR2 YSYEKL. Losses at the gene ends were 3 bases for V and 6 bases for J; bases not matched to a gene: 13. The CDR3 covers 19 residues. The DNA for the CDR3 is TGCGCCAGCAGCCATAATGGACTAGCGGGAGGAGGAGTGGGCAATGAGCAGTTCTTC. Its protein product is CASSHNGLAGGGVGNEQFF.

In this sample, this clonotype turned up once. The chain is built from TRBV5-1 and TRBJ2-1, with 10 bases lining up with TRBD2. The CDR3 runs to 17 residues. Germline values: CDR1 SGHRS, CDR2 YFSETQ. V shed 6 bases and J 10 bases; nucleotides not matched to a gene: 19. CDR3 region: CASTRGALAGAYREQFF. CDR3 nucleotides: TGCGCCAGCACCCGGGGGGCTCTAGCGGGAGCATACAGGGAGCAGTTCTTC.

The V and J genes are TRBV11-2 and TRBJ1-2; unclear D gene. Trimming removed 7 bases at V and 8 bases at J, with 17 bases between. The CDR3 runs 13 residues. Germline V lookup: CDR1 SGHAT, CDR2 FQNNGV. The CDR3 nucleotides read TGTGCCAGCAACGCCGACGGCCAGGAAGGCTACACCTTC. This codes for CASNADGQEGYTF.

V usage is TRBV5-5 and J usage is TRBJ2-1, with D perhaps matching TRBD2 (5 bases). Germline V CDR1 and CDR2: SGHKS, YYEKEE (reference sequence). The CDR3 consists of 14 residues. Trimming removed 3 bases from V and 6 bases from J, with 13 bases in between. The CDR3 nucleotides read TGTGCCAGCAGCTGGTCTAGCTGGAGCAATGAGCAGTTCTTC. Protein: CASSWSSWSNEQFF.

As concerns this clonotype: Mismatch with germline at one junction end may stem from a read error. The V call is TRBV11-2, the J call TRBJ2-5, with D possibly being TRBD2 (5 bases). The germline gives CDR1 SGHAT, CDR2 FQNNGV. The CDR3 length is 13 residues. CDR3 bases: TGTACCAGCAGCTCGCCGGTTGGGGAGATCCAGTACTTC. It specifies CTSSSPVGEIQYF.

CDR3 sequence (DNA): TGTGCCTGCGGTTACGAACGACAGGGGGGGTATAATTCACCCCTCCACTTT. This sequence encodes CACGYERQGGYNSPLHF. This chain joins TRBV6-6 and TRBJ1-6, with 9 bases that match TRBD1. The germline CDR1 and CDR2 sequences are MNHNY and SVGAGI (reference sequence). This CDR3 comprises 17 residues. With V trimmed by 11 bases and J by 4 bases, 15 bases remained unmatched.

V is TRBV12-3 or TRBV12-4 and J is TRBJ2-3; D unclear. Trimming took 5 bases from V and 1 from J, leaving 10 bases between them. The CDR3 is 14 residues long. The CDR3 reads CASSGFGGTDTQYF. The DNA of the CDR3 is TGTGCCAGCAGTGGGTTTGGCGGCACAGATACGCAGTATTTT.

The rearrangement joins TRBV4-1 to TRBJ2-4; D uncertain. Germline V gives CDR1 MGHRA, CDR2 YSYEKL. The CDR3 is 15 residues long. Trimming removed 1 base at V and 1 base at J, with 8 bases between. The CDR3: CASSQGMGAKNIQYF. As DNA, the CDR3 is TGCGCCAGCAGCCAAGGTATGGGGGCCAAAAACATTCAGTACTTC.

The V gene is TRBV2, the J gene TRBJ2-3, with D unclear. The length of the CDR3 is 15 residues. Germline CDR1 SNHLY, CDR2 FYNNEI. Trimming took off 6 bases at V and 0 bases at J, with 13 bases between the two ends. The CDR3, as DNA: TGTGCCAGCAGACGTAGACTTGACAGCACAGATACGCAGTATTTT. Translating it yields CASRRRLDSTDTQYF.

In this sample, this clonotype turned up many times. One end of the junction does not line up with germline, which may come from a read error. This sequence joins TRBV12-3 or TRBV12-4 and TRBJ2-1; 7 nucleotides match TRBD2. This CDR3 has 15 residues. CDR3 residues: CASSLAGSSYNEQFF. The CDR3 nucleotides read TGTGCCAGCAGCTTAGCGGGTTCCTCCTACAATGAGCAGTTCTTC.

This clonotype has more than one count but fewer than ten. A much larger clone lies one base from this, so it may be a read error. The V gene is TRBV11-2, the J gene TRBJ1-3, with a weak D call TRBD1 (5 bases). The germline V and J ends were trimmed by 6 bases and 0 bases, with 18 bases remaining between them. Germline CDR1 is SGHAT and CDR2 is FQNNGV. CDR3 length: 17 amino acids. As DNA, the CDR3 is TGTGCCAGCAGTTTTGCCCTCGACAGTTCCTCTGGAAACACCATATATTTT. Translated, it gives CASSFALDSSSGNTIYF. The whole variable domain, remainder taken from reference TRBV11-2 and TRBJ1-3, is EAGVAQSPRYKIIEKRQSVAFWCNPISGHATLYWYQQILGQGPKLLIQFQNNGVVDDSQLPKDRFSAERLKGVDSTLKIQPAKLEDSAVYLCASSFALDSSSGNTIYFGEGSWLTVV.

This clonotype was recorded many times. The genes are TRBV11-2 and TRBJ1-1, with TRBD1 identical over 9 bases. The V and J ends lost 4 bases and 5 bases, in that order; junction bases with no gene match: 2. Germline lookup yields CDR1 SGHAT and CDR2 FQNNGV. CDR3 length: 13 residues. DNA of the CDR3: TGTGCCAGCAGCTACAGGGGGCGGACTGAAGCTTTCTTT. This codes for CASSYRGRTEAFF.